Below are 31 T cell receptor beta chains sequenced from a single sample in a study of blood T cell repertoires in COVID-19. This table comes from immunoSEQ multiplex PCR, and its TCRdb copy is limited to in-frame clones, with some not included. The table includes 270,000 or so clones, 85% to 90% detected once. Sequencing input: peripheral blood. Receptors originate from a human donor in a cohort sampled during active COVID-19.

As regards this clone: At one of its ends the junction is not consistent with the germline gene, which may arise from a read error. This chain links TRBV11-2 with TRBJ2-3, with D unclear. The V gene's germline CDR1 is SGHAT and CDR2 FQNNGV. This CDR3 contains 13 residues. In DNA form, the CDR3 reads TGTGCCAGCAGCTTAGAGAACACAGATACACAGTATTTT. Encoded protein: CASSLENTDTQYF.

The rearrangement joins TRBV6-6 to TRBJ1-4; a possible D gene is TRBD1 (5 bases). This CDR3 is 17 amino acids long. Germline V gene lookup returns CDR1 MNHNY and CDR2 SVGAGI (reference sequence). Deletions cut 6 bases from V and 0 bases from J, with 17 bases between. The CDR3: CASSRSPTEATNEKLFF. CDR3 nucleotide sequence: TGTGCCAGCAGCCGATCCCCGACAGAAGCAACTAATGAAAAACTGTTTTTT.

The chain has TRBV2 and TRBJ2-7; a possible D gene is TRBD2 (5 bases). The CDR3 spans 14 residues. Germline assignment: CDR1 SNHLY and CDR2 FYNNEI. V was shortened by 2 bases and J by 6 bases, with 14 bases between the two germline ends. The CDR3 protein is CASSEFRGTGEQYF. In nucleotides, the CDR3 is TGTGCCAGCAGTGAATTTCGGGGAACGGGCGAGCAGTACTTC.

The chain carries TRBV19 and TRBJ1-5; tentative D call: TRBD1 (6 bases). From germline, CDR1 is LNHDA and CDR2 SQIVND (reference sequence). The CDR3 runs 14 residues. Trimming pared 7 bases from V and 3 bases from J, leaving 13 bases between. In nucleotides, the CDR3 is TGTGCCAGTATCCGTACAGGGCACAATCAGCCCCAGCATTTT. Its protein is CASIRTGHNQPQHF.

The chain carries TRBV21-1 and TRBJ2-7; TRBD2, the table's D call, was not compared with the DNA. TRBV21-1 is a listed pseudogene. The CDR3 totals 17 residues. The CDR3: CASSKPGLAGRTGEQYF. CDR3 DNA: TGTGCCAGCAGCAAACCCGGACTAGCGGGACGAACCGGGGAGCAGTACTTC.

This chain joins TRBV25-1 and TRBJ2-1, with 7 bases lining up with TRBD2. Germline CDR1 reads MGHDK; CDR2 reads SYGVNS. This CDR3 comprises 13 residues. V shed 4 bases and J 9 bases; nucleotides not matched to a gene: 6. CDR3 region: CASSGRERGEQFF. The CDR3 bases are TGTGCCAGCAGTGGGCGGGAGAGGGGTGAGCAGTTCTTC.

The chain carries TRBV6-5 and TRBJ1-2; a weak D match, TRBD1 (6 bases). The CDR3 consists of 15 residues. Germline CDR1 is MNHEY and CDR2 is SVGAGI. The V end lost 2 bases, the J end lost 3 bases, and 13 bases lay between the germline ends. The CDR3 nucleotides are TGTGCCAGCAGTTACAGGTCCCCAGGGGACTATGGCTACACCTTC. It encodes CASSYRSPGDYGYTF.

The chain uses TRBV10-3 and TRBJ1-5; D unresolved. Germline V gene data show CDR1 as ENHRY and CDR2 as SYGVKD. The CDR3 extends over 13 amino acids. The ends were cut back, 0 bases at V and 5 bases at J, with 5 bases in the middle. The CDR3 here is CAISESSDQPQHF. The CDR3, as DNA: TGTGCCATCAGTGAGTCCTCCGATCAGCCCCAGCATTTT.

This rearrangement joins TRBV25-1 to TRBJ2-3, with D tentatively TRBD1 (5 bases). The CDR3 is 14 amino acids. The V gene lost 11 bases and the J gene lost 0 bases, with 15 bases spanning the gap. Germline CDR1 and CDR2: MGHDK and SYGVNS. The CDR3 nucleotides are TGTGCCTCGACCGGCAGGGTGAGCACAGATACGCAGTATTTT. This translates into CASTGRVSTDTQYF.

As DNA, the CDR3 is TGCGCCAGCAGCCAGGATTCCGGGGGACGCCGCTACACCTTC. Its translation: CASSQDSGGRRYTF. The chain couples TRBV4-1 to TRBJ1-2, with D perhaps matching TRBD1 (5 bases). Germline CDR1 and CDR2: MGHRA and YSYEKL. The V end lost 3 bases, the J end lost 9 bases, and 17 bases lay between the germline ends. CDR3 length equals 14 residues.

This sequence joins TRBV6-2 or TRBV6-3 and TRBJ1-5; D remains ambiguous. V was cut by 5 bases and J by 6 bases, with 11 bases left in between. Germline values: CDR1 MNHEY, CDR2 SVGEGT. The CDR3 spans 13 residues. The CDR3 protein is CASSLDYGQPQHF. CDR3 DNA: TGTGCCAGCAGTCTGGACTATGGTCAGCCCCAGCATTTT.

This clone showed up just a few times. The CDR3 DNA reads TGTGCCAGCAGCTCCTCTGGGAGATACTCCTACAATGAGCAGTTCTTC. Encoded protein: CASSSSGRYSYNEQFF. The rearrangement joins TRBV11-2 to TRBJ2-1, with D tentatively TRBD2 (5 bases). The V gene's germline CDR1 is SGHAT and CDR2 FQNNGV. This CDR3 has 16 amino acids. The V and J ends lost 4 bases and 0 bases respectively, with 13 bases between them.

V and J are TRBV18 and TRBJ1-5, with 8 bases that match TRBD1. Germline V CDR1 and CDR2: KGHSH, LQKENI. J was trimmed by 0 bases and V by 3 bases; bases with no gene match: 13. The CDR3 runs 19 residues. The CDR3 loop is CASSPGEAGGRYSNQPQHF. In DNA form, the CDR3 reads TGTGCCAGCTCACCCGGGGAGGCAGGGGGCCGTTATAGCAATCAGCCCCAGCATTTT.

J is TRBJ2-5 and V is TRBV20-1; the D gene is possibly TRBD2 (5 bases). CDR3 size: 11 residues. V lost 6 bases and J lost 4, with 9 bases in between. Germline loops: CDR1 DFQATT, CDR2 SNEGSKA (reference sequence). The CDR3 is CSAPRGETQYF. The DNA of the CDR3 is TGCAGTGCCCCCCGGGGAGAGACCCAGTACTTC.

The chain combines TRBV5-4 with TRBJ1-2, with 7 positions matching TRBD1. The J segment lost 0 bases and the V segment lost 5 bases, leaving 1 base of the junction unmatched. From germline, CDR1 is SGHNT and CDR2 YYREEE (reference sequence). This CDR3 has 13 amino acids. CDR3 nucleotides: TGTGCCAGCAGGGGACAGTCTAACTATGGCTACACCTTC. It specifies CASRGQSNYGYTF.

The chain has TRBV7-8 and TRBJ1-4; TRBD1 matches at 8 bases. This CDR3 contains 15 residues. Germline-derived CDR1 and CDR2 are SGHVS and FQNEAQ. The ends lost 5 bases at V and 4 bases at J; junction bases unmatched: 6. As DNA, the CDR3 is TGTGCCAGCAGCCCACGGACAGGGATTAATGAAAAACTGTTTTTT. This translates into CASSPRTGINEKLFF.

This chain links TRBV19 with TRBJ2-3; D call uncertain. CDR1 LNHDA and CDR2 SQIVND come from the germline V gene (reference sequence). The V and J ends lost 0 bases and 5 bases respectively, with 9 bases between them. The CDR3 totals 14 residues. The CDR3 DNA reads TGTGCCAGTAGTATAGATTTACCAGGAGATACGCAGTATTTT. Protein: CASSIDLPGDTQYF.

J is TRBJ1-4 and V is TRBV2, with a possible D match to TRBD1 (6 bases). The V end lost 6 bases, the J end lost 2 bases, and 16 bases lay between the germline ends. There are 16 residues in the CDR3. Germline CDR1 reads SNHLY; CDR2 reads FYNNEI. CDR3 in DNA: TGTGCCAGCAGCGCAACAGGGTATCTGACTAATGAAAAACTGTTTTTT. Its translation: CASSATGYLTNEKLFF.

The chain links TRBV20-1 to TRBJ2-1; TRBD1 is a possible D gene (5 bases). V lost 7 bases and J lost 8, with 9 bases in between. The CDR3 spans 10 residues. CDR1 is DFQATT, CDR2 SNEGSKA, per germline (reference sequence). CDR3 residues: CSVREYEQFF. Here the CDR3 DNA reads TGCAGTGTCAGGGAATATGAGCAGTTCTTC.

This chain uses TRBV28 with TRBJ1-2; a weak D match, TRBD1 (5 bases). In germline, CDR1 is MDHEN, CDR2 SYDVKM. The CDR3 spans 13 residues. The V and J ends lost 2 bases and 6 bases respectively, with 10 bases between them. The chain's CDR3 is CASSLRDSDGYTF. The CDR3 DNA reads TGTGCCAGCAGTTTAAGAGACAGCGATGGCTACACCTTC.

This chain joins TRBV6-6 and TRBJ2-2; D might be TRBD2 (5 bases). Trimming stripped 9 bases from V and 5 bases from J, with 13 bases between. From germline, CDR1 is MNHNY and CDR2 SVGAGI (reference sequence). This CDR3 contains 13 residues. CDR3 region: CASSARATGELFF. The CDR3 DNA is TGTGCCAGTTCCGCGAGGGCGACCGGGGAGCTGTTTTTT.

For this clone: The same CDR3 is also encoded by other DNA sequences in this sample. The chain carries TRBV5-1 and TRBJ2-3, with 8 bases that match TRBD2. V shed 2 bases and J 4 bases; nucleotides not matched to a gene: 6. Germline V CDR1 and CDR2: SGHRS, YFSETQ. The CDR3 is 15 amino acids. CDR3 nucleotide sequence: TGCGCCAGCAGCTTTCTCGGGAGGGTAGCAGATACGCAGTATTTT. As protein: CASSFLGRVADTQYF. Looking up the rest from reference TRBV5-1 and TRBJ2-3 gives the full variable domain: KAGVTQTPRYLIKTRGQQVTLSCSPISGHRSVSWYQQTPGQGLQFLFEYFSETQRNKGNFPGRFSGRQFSNSRSEMNVSTLELGDSALYLCASSFLGRVADTQYFGPGTRLTVL.

J is TRBJ1-2 and V is TRBV27, with D unresolved. This CDR3 is 13 amino acids long. Between the trimmed V and J ends, which lost 4 bases and 8 bases, there was a span of 14 bases. Per germline, CDR1 MNHEY and CDR2 SMNVEV (reference sequence). The CDR3 protein is CASSSNGIYGYTF. For the CDR3, the DNA is TGTGCCAGCAGTTCCAACGGTATATACGGCTACACCTTC.

The V and J genes are TRBV21-1 and TRBJ2-5; TRBD1 is the table's D call, not checked against the DNA. TRBV21-1 corresponds to a pseudogene. The CDR3 contains 13 residues. This CDR3 is CASSSRTKETQYF. The CDR3 coding sequence is TGTGCCAGCAGCTCGAGGACAAAAGAGACCCAGTACTTC.

The DNA for the CDR3 is TGCGCCAGCAGCCCAGACAGCCACTCTGGAAACACCATATATTTT. Encoded protein: CASSPDSHSGNTIYF. The chain couples TRBV5-1 to TRBJ1-3; D is perhaps TRBD1 (5 bases). Germline assignment: CDR1 SGHRS and CDR2 YFSETQ. The CDR3 contains 15 residues. The V and J ends lost 4 bases and 0 bases respectively, with 11 bases between them.

The rearrangement uses TRBV5-6 and TRBJ1-2, with TRBD1 matching 8 bases. J was trimmed by 3 bases and V by 4 bases; bases with no gene match: 5. Per germline, CDR1 SGHDT and CDR2 YYEEEE. CDR3 length equals 14 residues. The CDR3 coding sequence is TGTGCCAGCAGCACCCGGGACAGGTACTATGGCTACACCTTC. The encoded protein is CASSTRDRYYGYTF.

The V gene is TRBV3-1 (or the pseudogene TRBV3-2), the J gene TRBJ2-7; D remains unclear. The CDR3 is 14 residues long. The germline gives CDR1 LGHDT, CDR2 YNNKEL (reference sequence). Between the trimmed V and J ends, which lost 0 bases and 0 bases, there was a span of 6 bases. CDR3 DNA: TGTGCCAGCAGCCAAGAGGTCAGCTCCTACGAGCAGTACTTC. It specifies CASSQEVSSYEQYF.

The chain recombines TRBV5-4 with TRBJ2-1; 9 bases map to TRBD1. With V trimmed by 0 bases and J by 7 bases, 8 bases remained unmatched. The CDR3 is 16 amino acids. CDR1 and CDR2 from the germline V gene are SGHNT and YYREEE (reference sequence). The CDR3 sequence: CASSLGGTGGLNEQFF. CDR3 nucleotides: TGTGCCAGCAGCTTGGGTGGTACAGGGGGCCTAAATGAGCAGTTCTTC.

Ten or more counts support this clone. The rearrangement uses TRBV19 and TRBJ1-1; D perhaps matches TRBD1 (5 bases). Germline V gene data show CDR1 as LNHDA and CDR2 as SQIVND (reference sequence). V was shortened by 4 bases and J by 1 base, with 7 bases between the two germline ends. The CDR3 runs to 13 residues. CDR3 DNA sequence: TGTGCCAGTAGTACAGGGTGGAACACTGAAGCTTTCTTT. It yields the protein CASSTGWNTEAFF.

This clone was recorded only once. Its ends do not fully match the called genes, so a read error is possible. This rearrangement joins TRBV18 to TRBJ2-3; 13 bases align to TRBD2. Germline assignment: CDR1 KGHSH and CDR2 LQKENI. The CDR3 totals 18 residues. As DNA, the CDR3 is TGTGCCAGCTCACTCCGACTAGCGGGAGGACGTAGCACGGATACGCAGTATTTT. Protein: CASSLRLAGGRSTDTQYF.

The chain joins TRBV4-1 to TRBJ2-7; TRBD2 aligns across 8 bases. Germline CDR1 reads MGHRA; CDR2 reads YSYEKL. The CDR3 consists of 16 residues. V shed 3 bases and J 5 bases; nucleotides not matched to a gene: 12. The CDR3 here is CASSHPGTSRFNEQYF. The CDR3 DNA sequence: TGCGCCAGCAGCCACCCCGGGACTAGTCGGTTTAACGAGCAGTACTTC.